This passage covers 24 T cell receptor beta chains from one sample sequenced in a study of cytomegalovirus exposure and HLA in healthy donors. Vbeta (60) and Jbeta (13) primers were used in the PCR. Assay used: immunoSEQ multiplex PCR; TCRdb lists only in-frame clones, some missing. The sample includes about 190,000 clones, 78% of them seen just once. The sequencing sample was made of PBMCs. All receptors come from a woman between 25 and 40 years old in good health and CMV-seropositive.

The chain recombines TRBV11-3 with TRBJ2-5; TRBD1 matches at 9 bases. This CDR3 spans 14 amino acids. V was clipped by 5 bases and J by 5 bases; unmatched bases: 6. Germline CDR1 reads SGHNT; CDR2 reads YENEEA. The CDR3 sequence is CASSPGTGTETQYF. In DNA, the CDR3 is TGTGCCAGCAGCCCAGGGACAGGGACCGAGACCCAGTACTTC.

The chain has TRBV7-2 and TRBJ2-1, with D possibly TRBD1 on 7 matching bases. The CDR3 has 13 amino acids. Trimming removed 2 bases at V and 9 bases at J, with 11 bases between. Germline values: CDR1 SGHTA, CDR2 FQGNSA. The CDR3: CASSLYQGGEQFF. CDR3 nucleotides: TGTGCCAGCAGCTTATATCAGGGGGGTGAGCAGTTCTTC.

V and J are TRBV11-3 and TRBJ2-1, with TRBD1 identical over 9 bases. Germline V gene lookup returns CDR1 SGHNT and CDR2 YENEEA. The CDR3 runs 16 residues. Trimming cost V 5 bases and J 2 bases; bases outside gene matches: 7. CDR3 loop: CASSPGQGSTYNEQFF. The CDR3 nucleotides are TGTGCCAGCAGCCCTGGACAGGGGTCGACCTACAATGAGCAGTTCTTC.

This rearrangement joins TRBV6-1 to TRBJ2-7; D is ambiguous. V dropped 4 bases and J dropped 2 bases, with 9 bases sitting between them. CDR1 MNHNS and CDR2 SASEGT come from the germline V gene. The CDR3 extends over 13 amino acids. The CDR3 region has the DNA TGTGCCAGCAGTGCAACAGAGACCTACGAGCAGTACTTC. It specifies CASSATETYEQYF.

This chain uses TRBV7-2 with TRBJ2-5; a possible D gene is TRBD2 (5 bases). The CDR3 consists of 14 residues. Trimming removed 1 base at V and 5 bases at J, with 11 bases between. Germline values: CDR1 SGHTA, CDR2 FQGNSA. CDR3 residues: CASSLDRGAETQYF. The CDR3 region has the DNA TGTGCCAGCAGCTTAGATCGGGGAGCGGAGACCCAGTACTTC.

The chain uses TRBV28 and TRBJ2-3, with 10 bases lining up with TRBD2. J gave up 4 bases and V 8 bases, and 9 bases lay outside the gene matches. CDR1 MDHEN and CDR2 SYDVKM come from the germline V gene. The CDR3 covers 15 residues. The DNA of the CDR3 is TGTGCCAGCTGTTCAGCGGGGGGGCTAGCAGATACGCAGTATTTT. Translating gives CASCSAGGLADTQYF. The full variable domain, with the rest looked up from reference TRBV28 and TRBJ2-3, is DVKVTQSSRYLVKRTGEKVFLECVQDMDHENMFWYRQDPGLGLRLIYFSYDVKMKEKGDIPEGYSVSREKKERFSLILESASTNQTSMYLCASCSAGGLADTQYFGPGTRLTVL.

V gene TRBV6-5 combines with J gene TRBJ2-1; 12 bases fit TRBD1. Germline V gene sequence: CDR1 MNHEY, CDR2 SVGAGI. The J segment lost 9 bases and the V segment lost 6 bases, leaving 9 bases of the junction unmatched. CDR3 length equals 15 residues. CDR3 DNA: TGTGCCAGCAGCCTCCGGGACAGGGGGCAGGGTGAGCAGTTCTTC. It encodes CASSLRDRGQGEQFF.

CDR3: CASRNKGARNTEAFF. CDR3 in DNA: TGTGCCAGCAGAAACAAGGGGGCGAGGAACACTGAAGCTTTCTTT. This rearrangement joins TRBV6-1 to TRBJ1-1; the match to TRBD1 covers 7 bases. The germline CDR1 and CDR2 sequences are MNHNS and SASEGT. J was trimmed by 1 base and V by 6 bases; bases with no gene match: 8. The CDR3 is 15 residues long.

The rearrangement uses TRBV6-6 and TRBJ1-3, with D perhaps matching TRBD1 (5 bases). V lost 0 bases and J lost 3, with 12 bases in between. The germline CDR1 and CDR2 sequences are MNHNY and SVGAGI (reference sequence). The CDR3 covers 16 residues. CDR3 bases: TGTGCCAGCAGTTACTCTTCCCAGGGCGATGGAAACACCATATATTTT. Its protein product is CASSYSSQGDGNTIYF.

A few counts support this clone. Other nucleotide sequences in the sample specify the same CDR3. The CDR3 coding sequence is TGTGCCTGGAGGGGGCAGAGTAATCAGCCCCAGCATTTT. Translating it yields CAWRGQSNQPQHF. The chain links TRBV30 to TRBJ1-5; D might be TRBD1 (5 bases). Germline V gene lookup returns CDR1 GTSNPN and CDR2 SVGIG (reference sequence). V was cut by 3 bases and J by 4 bases, with 10 bases left in between. CDR3 length: 13 amino acids. Combining the CDR3 with reference TRBV30 and TRBJ1-5 gives the whole variable domain SQTIHQWPATLVQPVGSPLSLECTVEGTSNPNLYWYRQAAGRGLQLLFYSVGIGQISSEVPQNLSASRPQDRQFILSSKKLLLSDSGFYLCAWRGQSNQPQHFGDGTRLSIL.

V gene TRBV5-1 combines with J gene TRBJ2-3; 7 bases align to TRBD1. The CDR3 has 15 residues. Per the germline V gene, CDR1 is SGHRS and CDR2 is YFSETQ. V shed 1 base and J 4 bases; nucleotides not matched to a gene: 6. In DNA, the CDR3 is TGCGCCAGCAGCTTGAATCGACAGGGTGCAGATACGCAGTATTTT. As protein: CASSLNRQGADTQYF.

The V and J genes are TRBV5-1 and TRBJ2-5, with D possibly being TRBD1 (5 bases). The CDR3 contains 13 residues. V was cut by 4 bases and J by 2 bases, with 9 bases left in between. Looked up from germline, CDR1 is SGHRS and CDR2 is YFSETQ. CDR3 region: CASSLGPQETQYF. Here the CDR3 DNA reads TGCGCCAGCAGCCTGGGGCCACAAGAGACCCAGTACTTC.

The genes are TRBV7-9 and TRBJ2-3, with 7 bases aligning to TRBD2. The CDR3 is 15 residues long. The germline CDR1 and CDR2 sequences are SEHNR and FQNEAQ (reference sequence). Trimming removed 5 bases from V and 4 bases from J; junction bases left unmatched: 9. The CDR3 DNA sequence: TGTGCCAGCAGCCCGGGACTAACGTCCCCAGATACGCAGTATTTT. This gives the protein CASSPGLTSPDTQYF.

CDR3 nucleotides: TGCGCCAGCAGCTTGAGACACAATTCACCCCTCCACTTT. This encodes CASSLRHNSPLHF. V and J are TRBV5-1 and TRBJ1-6, with no clear D. Trimming shortened V by 1 base and J by 7 bases, and 6 bases separated the two germline ends. Per germline, CDR1 SGHRS and CDR2 YFSETQ. This CDR3 comprises 13 residues.

The table lists this clone with a few counts. The chain recombines TRBV5-4 with TRBJ2-1, with TRBD2 identical over 8 bases. The CDR3 is made up of 15 amino acids. With 0 bases clipped from V and 8 bases from J, the junction kept 7 bases outside the gene matches. Germline loops: CDR1 SGHNT, CDR2 YYREEE (reference sequence). Here the CDR3 reads CASSLASGSLYEQFF. The DNA for the CDR3 is TGTGCCAGCAGCTTGGCCAGCGGGAGCTTATATGAGCAGTTCTTC.

This clone was counted between two and nine times. The rearrangement joins TRBV30 to TRBJ1-4, with D uncertain. Germline CDR1 is GTSNPN and CDR2 is SVGIG (reference sequence). Trimming cost V 0 bases and J 8 bases, with 7 bases left between them. There are 12 residues in the CDR3. CDR3 sequence reads: CAWSVLREKLFF. CDR3 coding DNA: TGTGCCTGGAGTGTACTTCGGGAAAAACTGTTTTTT.

Details on this clone: One end of the junction does not line up with germline, which may come from a read error. V usage is TRBV4-1 and J usage is TRBJ2-1; 10 nucleotides match TRBD2. This CDR3 is 13 amino acids long. Germline V gene lookup returns CDR1 MGHRA and CDR2 YSYEKL. The CDR3 is CASSHLAGARQLF. CDR3 nucleotides: TGCGCCAGCAGCCACCTAGCGGGGGCGAGGCAGCTCTTC.

The chain employs TRBV18 and TRBJ2-5; no firm D call. Germline loops: CDR1 KGHSH, CDR2 LQKENI. The ends were cut back, 6 bases at V and 1 base at J, with 3 bases in the middle. This CDR3 is built from 11 residues. CDR3 sequence: CASSRQETQYF. The CDR3 DNA follows: TGTGCCAGCTCCCGCCAAGAGACCCAGTACTTC.

This chain connects TRBV7-8 to TRBJ1-4; possibly TRBD1 for D (5 bases). Trimming took 5 bases from V and 0 from J, leaving 13 bases between them. This CDR3 is 16 amino acids long. Germline CDR1 SGHVS, CDR2 FQNEAQ. CDR3 protein: CASSGRGSATNEKLFF. CDR3 sequence (DNA): TGTGCCAGCAGCGGGAGGGGCTCTGCAACTAATGAAAAACTGTTTTTT.

This clone was recorded once. The rearrangement uses TRBV28 and TRBJ1-3, with TRBD1 matching 12 bases. The junction had 3 bases not matched to a gene; V was cut back by 2 bases and J by 4 bases. The CDR3 extends over 16 amino acids. Germline-derived CDR1 and CDR2 are MDHEN and SYDVKM. In DNA form, the CDR3 reads TGTGCCAGCAGTTTAATGGGACAGGGGGCAGGAAACACCATATATTTT. It encodes CASSLMGQGAGNTIYF.

The genes are TRBV5-1 and TRBJ2-1, with 12 bases identical to TRBD1. V gave up 4 bases and J gave up 7 bases; unmatched junction bases: 15. The germline gives CDR1 SGHRS, CDR2 YFSETQ. CDR3 length: 18 amino acids. Written as DNA, the CDR3 is TGCGCCAGCAGCCAGGGACAGGGGGCGATCCGCGCGACAAATGAGCAGTTCTTC. This codes for CASSQGQGAIRATNEQFF.

On this clone itself: Other DNA sequences within the sample encode an identical CDR3. Here the CDR3 reads CASSLSGSFYEQYF. In DNA, the CDR3 is TGCGCCAGCAGCCTAAGCGGGAGTTTCTACGAGCAGTACTTC. The V call is TRBV5-1, the J call TRBJ2-7; the match to TRBD2 covers 8 bases. CDR1 is SGHRS and CDR2 is YFSETQ in the germline V gene. The V and J ends lost 4 bases and 3 bases, in that order; junction bases with no gene match: 6. CDR3 length: 14 residues.

The chain has TRBV10-3 and TRBJ2-4, with 9 bases that match TRBD1. This CDR3 region has 16 residues. V trimming: 4 bases; J trimming: 4 bases; junction bases outside the gene matches: 8. Germline V gives CDR1 ENHRY, CDR2 SYGVKD. The CDR3 here is CAISGAGTGLKNIQYF. The CDR3 region has the DNA TGTGCCATCAGTGGTGCCGGGACAGGGCTAAAAAACATTCAGTACTTC.

The chain joins TRBV28 to TRBJ2-1, with TRBD1 identical over 8 bases. With V trimmed by 5 bases and J by 4 bases, 7 bases remained unmatched. CDR1 and CDR2 (germline): MDHEN, SYDVKM. The CDR3 covers 15 residues. The CDR3 spells CASSGDRILYNEQFF. Here the CDR3 DNA reads TGTGCCAGCAGTGGGGACAGGATTTTGTACAATGAGCAGTTCTTC.